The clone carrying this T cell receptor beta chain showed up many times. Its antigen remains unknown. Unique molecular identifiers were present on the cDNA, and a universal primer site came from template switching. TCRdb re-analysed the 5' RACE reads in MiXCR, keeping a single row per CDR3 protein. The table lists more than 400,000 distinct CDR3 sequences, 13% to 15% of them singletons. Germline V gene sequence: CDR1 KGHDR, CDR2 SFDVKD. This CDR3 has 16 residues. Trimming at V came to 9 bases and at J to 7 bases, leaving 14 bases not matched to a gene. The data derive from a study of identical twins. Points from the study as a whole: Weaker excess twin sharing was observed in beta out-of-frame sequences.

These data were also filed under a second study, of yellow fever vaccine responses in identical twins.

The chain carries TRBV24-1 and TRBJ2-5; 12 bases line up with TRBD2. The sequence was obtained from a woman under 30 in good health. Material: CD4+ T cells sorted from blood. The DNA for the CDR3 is TGTGCCACCTCCTCGTTACTAGCGGGAGGCATAATGACCCAGTACTTC. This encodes CATSSLLAGGIMTQYF.